This is a list of T cell receptor beta chains from one sample in a study of T cells in Graves' hyperthyroidism and ophthalmopathy. From the multiplex PCR reads, TCRdb called clonotypes with MiXCR, one entry per CDR3 protein. The table shows fewer than 750,000 distinct CDR3 sequences, with 14% to 15% occurring only once. The sequencing input was blood. These receptors came from a woman aged 40 to 50 with Graves' ophthalmopathy. Each CDR3 is given with its conserved first and last residue. A D gene is named only where the DNA matches it firmly. Clone size, where shown, is once, few, many, or a class for clones that have expanded.

j_call,clone_size,v_call,d_call,cdr3_aa,cdr3_nt
TRBJ1-1,many,TRBV6-5,NA,CASSSGSTEAFF,TGTGCCAGCAGTTCAGGGAGTACTGAAGCTTTCTTT
TRBJ2-7,few,TRBV3-1,NA,CASSPPGHKTYEQYF,TGTGCCAGCAGCCCGCCGGGACACAAGACCTACGAGCAGTACTTC
TRBJ2-2,NA,TRBV27,NA,CASSPTMDLVNTGELFF,TGTGCCAGCAGCCCAACTATGGACTTAGTAAACACCGGGGAGCTGTTTTTT
TRBJ1-5,medium-sized,TRBV6-2/TRBV6-3,NA,CASSDGGDRQPQHF,TGTGCCAGCAGTGACGGGGGGGATAGACAGCCCCAGCATTTT
TRBJ2-7,NA,TRBV20-1,TRBD2,CSGGAAYEQYF,TGCAGCGGGGGGGCAGCCTACGAGCAGTACTTC
TRBJ1-1,many,TRBV5-1,NA,CASSPGGTNTEAFF,TGCGCCAGCAGCCCGGGGGGGACGAACACTGAAGCTTTCTTT
TRBJ2-7,few,TRBV20-1,TRBD1,CSARQGAYEQYF,TGCAGTGCTCGACAGGGGGCGTACGAGCAGTACTTC
TRBJ1-2,many,TRBV19,NA,CASSTGTGQNYGYTF,TGTGCCAGTAGTACTGGGACGGGGCAGAACTATGGCTACACCTTC
TRBJ2-7,many,TRBV19,NA,CATKYGTGTYEQYF,TGTGCCACTAAATACGGGACCGGGACCTACGAGCAGTACTTC
TRBJ2-5,many,TRBV12-3/TRBV12-4,NA,CASSFEIETQYF,TGTGCCAGCAGTTTTGAAATCGAGACCCAGTACTTC
TRBJ2-7,many,TRBV6-1,NA,CAAQWGGRYEQYF,TGTGCCGCTCAGTGGGGGGGCCGGTACGAGCAGTACTTC
TRBJ2-4,many,TRBV6-1,TRBD2,CASSEAPSGAKNIQYF,TGTGCCAGCAGTGAAGCACCTAGCGGGGCTAAAAACATTCAGTACTTC
TRBJ2-4,NA,TRBV11-2,TRBD1,CASSLFHDRVDIQYF,TGTGCCAGCAGCTTATTCCACGACAGGGTCGACATTCAGTACTTC
TRBJ2-7,NA,TRBV7-2,NA,CASSLWGASEQYF,TGTGCCAGCAGCTTATGGGGGGCAAGCGAGCAGTACTTC
TRBJ2-7,many,TRBV6-2/TRBV6-3,NA,CASSYSRRVGYEQYF,TGTGCCAGCAGTTACTCGAGGAGGGTCGGTTACGAGCAGTACTTC
TRBJ2-7,many,TRBV2,TRBD2,CASRVSTSGVYEQYF,TGTGCCAGCCGCGTTTCGACTAGCGGCGTTTACGAGCAGTACTTC
TRBJ2-7,many,TRBV14,TRBD1,CASSQDGQGTYEQYF,TGTGCCAGCAGCCAAGATGGACAGGGGACCTACGAGCAGTACTTC
TRBJ2-7,NA,TRBV2,TRBD2,CASRNLAGYSYEQYF,TGTGCCAGCAGAAATCTAGCGGGGTACTCCTACGAGCAGTACTTC
TRBJ2-6,many,TRBV15,NA,CATSLERSGANVLTF,TGTGCCACCAGCTTAGAGCGTTCTGGGGCCAACGTCCTGACTTTC
TRBJ2-7,NA,TRBV7-3,TRBD1,CASSPVGTGNPYEQYF,TGTGCCAGCAGCCCAGTCGGGACAGGGAACCCCTACGAGCAGTACTTC
TRBJ1-1,many,TRBV5-1,NA,CASSPGDGGTEAFF,TGCGCCAGCAGCCCCGGGGACGGTGGCACTGAAGCTTTCTTT
TRBJ1-2,many,TRBV6-1,TRBD1,CASRRTGSNGYTF,TGTGCCAGCAGGCGGACAGGGAGCAATGGCTACACCTTC
TRBJ1-5,many,TRBV28,NA,CASSTPGTVLLANQPQHF,TGTGCCAGCAGTACGCCCGGGACTGTACTTCTAGCAAATCAGCCCCAGCATTTT
TRBJ1-6,few,TRBV7-9,TRBD1,CASSISDRVLHF,TGTGCCAGCAGCATCAGTGACAGGGTTCTCCACTTT
TRBJ2-5,few,TRBV7-8,NA,CASSSAHGWETQYF,TGTGCCAGCAGCTCGGCTCATGGGTGGGAGACCCAGTACTTC
TRBJ2-5,many,TRBV12-3/TRBV12-4,NA,CASSLSLSIQETQYF,TGTGCCAGCAGTTTGTCCCTTTCTATCCAAGAGACCCAGTACTTC
TRBJ2-4,many,TRBV6-2/TRBV6-3,TRBD1,CASAGQEKNIQYF,TGTGCCAGTGCTGGACAGGAGAAAAACATTCAGTACTTC
TRBJ1-2,many,TRBV6-2/TRBV6-3,TRBD1,CDSTTTGVYGYTF,TGTGACAGCACCACGACAGGGGTCTATGGCTACACCTTC
TRBJ2-7,many,TRBV6-2/TRBV6-3,NA,CASSYPGMSGYEQYF,TGTGCCAGCAGTTACCCAGGGATGTCAGGCTACGAGCAGTACTTC
TRBJ2-7,many,TRBV27,NA,CASSQGQSVPYEQYF,TGTGCCAGCAGTCAAGGACAATCCGTTCCTTACGAGCAGTACTTC
TRBJ1-1,many,TRBV27,NA,CASSIQGWGSTEAFF,TGTGCCAGCAGCATACAGGGTTGGGGTTCAACTGAAGCTTTCTTT
TRBJ2-4,many,TRBV27,TRBD1,CASRRTGADIQYF,TGTGCCAGCAGAAGGACAGGGGCGGACATTCAGTACTTC
TRBJ1-6,NA,TRBV5-1,NA,CASRRPGQNNSPLHF,TGCGCCAGCAGACGCCCGGGACAAAATAATTCACCCCTCCACTTT
TRBJ2-7,many,TRBV6-2/TRBV6-3,TRBD1,CASSDRDSNYEQYF,TGTGCCAGCAGTGACCGGGACAGCAACTACGAGCAGTACTTC
TRBJ2-7,many,TRBV28,NA,CASSSGNTYEQYF,TGTGCCAGCAGTTCGGGGAATACCTACGAGCAGTACTTC
TRBJ2-2,many,TRBV5-1,NA,CASSGTGGELFF,TGCGCCAGCAGCGGGACGGGCGGGGAGCTGTTTTTT
TRBJ1-2,NA,TRBV7-9,TRBD1,CASSFRGTEDGYTF,TGTGCCAGCAGCTTTCGCGGGACAGAGGATGGCTACACCTTC
TRBJ1-1,many,TRBV28,NA,CASSHSGSMNTEAFF,TGTGCCAGCAGTCACTCAGGCTCCATGAACACTGAAGCTTTCTTT
TRBJ2-2,NA,TRBV12-3/TRBV12-4,NA,CASRPPMDRNTGELFF,TGTGCCAGCAGGCCACCGATGGACAGGAACACCGGGGAGCTGTTTTTT
TRBJ2-2,many,TRBV30,NA,CAWSTTGTGELFF,TGTGCCTGGAGTACGACGGGGACCGGGGAGCTGTTTTTT
TRBJ2-4,many,TRBV28,TRBD1,CASSGGTGGAKNIQYF,TGTGCCAGCAGCGGCGGGACAGGTGGGGCCAAAAACATTCAGTACTTC
TRBJ2-3,once,TRBV18,NA,CASSPAVTSTDTQYF,TGTGCCAGCTCACCAGCAGTGACTAGCACAGATACGCAGTATTTT
TRBJ2-5,many,TRBV28,NA,CASSEKGVGTQYF,TGTGCCAGCAGTGAAAAGGGGGTAGGGACCCAGTACTTC
TRBJ1-3,few,TRBV18,NA,CAAGSQGNTIYF,TGTGCCGCGGGATCGCAAGGAAACACCATATATTTT
TRBJ2-5,many,TRBV19,NA,CASSPAHQETQYF,TGTGCCAGTAGTCCTGCACACCAAGAGACCCAGTACTTC
TRBJ1-5,NA,TRBV24-1,TRBD1,CATSEDPGTGAYNQPQHF,TGTGCCACCAGTGAGGACCCCGGGACAGGGGCGTACAATCAGCCCCAGCATTTT
TRBJ2-2,many,TRBV20-1,NA,CSARQATGELFF,TGCAGTGCTAGACAGGCCACCGGGGAGCTGTTTTTT
TRBJ2-2,many,TRBV6-5,NA,CASSYSPGTLTGELFF,TGTGCCAGCAGTTACTCCCCCGGGACACTGACCGGGGAGCTGTTTTTT
TRBJ2-7,many,TRBV10-3,NA,CAISEREAAAGPEQYF,TGTGCCATCAGTGAGAGGGAGGCAGCCGCTGGCCCCGAGCAGTACTTC
TRBJ2-7,NA,TRBV6-1,NA,CASNRNIVPYEQYF,TGTGCCAGCAATCGAAACATTGTCCCCTACGAGCAGTACTTC
TRBJ2-7,NA,TRBV6-1,NA,CASSEAGTPLYEQYF,TGTGCCAGCAGTGAGGCCGGGACACCCCTCTACGAGCAGTACTTC
TRBJ1-5,many,TRBV15,TRBD1,CATSGDRDSNQPQHF,TGTGCCACCAGCGGAGACAGGGATAGCAATCAGCCCCAGCATTTT
TRBJ1-2,many,TRBV5-1,NA,CASSLALGDYGYTF,TGCGCCAGCAGCCTTGCTTTGGGGGACTATGGCTACACCTTC
TRBJ2-7,many,TRBV7-9,NA,CASSLNSGSYEQYF,TGTGCCAGCAGCTTAAATTCAGGATCCTACGAGCAGTACTTC
TRBJ2-6,NA,TRBV11-2,NA,CASSLEVGYGANVLTF,TGTGCCAGCAGCTTAGAGGTGGGGTATGGGGCCAACGTCCTGACTTTC